This passage covers 23 T cell receptor beta chains from one sample sequenced in a study of blood T cell repertoires in COVID-19. The data were produced by immunoSEQ multiplex PCR, yet TCRdb's version contains in-frame clones alone and is incomplete. The sample consists of about 240,000 clones, about 90% of them appearing once. Sequences were obtained from peripheral blood. These receptors came from a man aged 55 to 69 with acute or convalescent COVID-19.

V is TRBV27 and J is TRBJ1-2; D unresolved. CDR1 and CDR2 from the germline V gene are MNHEY and SMNVEV (reference sequence). This CDR3 has 14 amino acids. V dropped 6 bases and J dropped 5 bases, with 16 bases sitting between them. CDR3 sequence (DNA): TGTGCCAGCAGCTCTACTGAGACATATTATGGCTACACCTTC. It codes for CASSSTETYYGYTF.

This chain uses TRBV4-3 with TRBJ1-5; D may be TRBD1 (5 bases). This CDR3 has 17 residues. V was trimmed by 0 bases and J by 2 bases, leaving 14 bases between them. CDR1 is LGHNA and CDR2 is YSLEER in the germline V gene. CDR3 residues: CASSQDLSRVGNQPQHF. Written as DNA, the CDR3 is TGCGCCAGCAGCCAAGATCTGTCCAGGGTGGGCAATCAGCCCCAGCATTTT.

J is TRBJ2-1 and V is TRBV11-2; 8 bases line up with TRBD2. After removal of 1 base from V and 9 bases from J, the junction contained 8 bases not matched to a gene. CDR1 and CDR2 from the germline V gene are SGHAT and FQNNGV. The CDR3 spans 15 residues. The CDR3 sequence is CASSLVVGLGGEQFF. The CDR3 DNA sequence: TGTGCCAGCAGCTTAGTAGTGGGACTAGGGGGTGAGCAGTTCTTC.

This clone was seen a single time. This chain links TRBV7-9 with TRBJ1-1, with unresolved D. The ends were cut back, 2 bases at V and 6 bases at J, with 7 bases in the middle. The CDR3 totals 12 residues. Germline loops: CDR1 SEHNR, CDR2 FQNEAQ (reference sequence). The CDR3 sequence: CASSLRRAEAFF. The CDR3 bases are TGTGCCAGCAGCTTACGGAGGGCTGAAGCTTTCTTT.

The chain recombines TRBV29-1 with TRBJ2-5; 7 nucleotides align to TRBD1. Germline assignment: CDR1 SQVTM and CDR2 ANQGSEA. This CDR3 has 14 amino acids. Trimming took 4 bases from V and 1 from J; bases not matched to a gene: 6. Here the CDR3 reads CSVGVTGSQETQYF. The CDR3 DNA sequence: TGCAGCGTTGGTGTGACAGGGTCCCAAGAGACCCAGTACTTC.

This chain uses TRBV7-6 with TRBJ2-1; 9 nucleotides line up with TRBD2. From germline, CDR1 is SGHVS and CDR2 FNYEAQ. The V segment lost 1 base and the J segment 4 bases; nucleotides outside the gene matches: 2. This CDR3 has 15 amino acids. The chain's CDR3 is CASSLDSGGYNEQFF. In nucleotides, the CDR3 is TGTGCCAGCAGCTTAGATAGCGGGGGTTACAATGAGCAGTTCTTC.

V is TRBV7-2 and J is TRBJ2-1; D unresolved. The germline V and J ends were trimmed by 1 base and 5 bases, with 6 bases remaining between them. The CDR3 spans 13 residues. The germline V gene encodes CDR1 SGHTA and CDR2 FQGNSA. CDR3 in amino acids: CASSLGLNNEQFF. The CDR3 coding sequence is TGTGCCAGCAGCTTAGGTTTAAACAATGAGCAGTTCTTC.

The J gene is TRBJ1-5, the V gene TRBV7-2, with D perhaps TRBD1 (6 bases). In germline, CDR1 is SGHTA, CDR2 FQGNSA. Between the trimmed V and J ends, which lost 3 bases and 7 bases, there was a span of 10 bases. The length of the CDR3 is 13 residues. Written as DNA, the CDR3 is TGTGCCAGCAGCTTTCCAGGGGCACAGCCCCAGCATTTT. This codes for CASSFPGAQPQHF. The full variable domain, with the rest looked up from reference TRBV7-2 and TRBJ1-5, is GAGVSQSPSNKVTEKGKDVELRCDPISGHTALYWYRQSLGQGLEFLIYFQGNSAPDKSGLPSDRFSAERTGGSVSTLTIQRTQQEDSAVYLCASSFPGAQPQHFGDGTRLSIL.

The chain has TRBV13 and TRBJ1-3, with 7 nucleotides matching TRBD1. The germline gives CDR1 PRHDT, CDR2 FYEKMQ (reference sequence). CDR3 size: 15 residues. With V trimmed by 6 bases and J by 0 bases, 5 bases remained unmatched. The CDR3 reads CASRNRGTSGNTIYF. In DNA form, the CDR3 reads TGTGCCAGCAGAAACAGGGGAACCTCTGGAAACACCATATATTTT.

This clone was picked up one time. The chain combines TRBV30 with TRBJ2-7; TRBD1 matches at 12 bases. After removal of 3 bases from V and 2 bases from J, the junction contained 5 bases not matched to a gene. CDR3 length equals 15 residues. Germline values: CDR1 GTSNPN, CDR2 SVGIG (reference sequence). The CDR3 here is CAWSVRDRGPYEQYF. Here the CDR3 DNA reads TGTGCCTGGAGCGTAAGGGACAGGGGGCCCTACGAGCAGTACTTC.

This clone turned up a few times. The V gene is TRBV6-1, the J gene TRBJ2-2, with D perhaps TRBD1 (5 bases). The CDR3 extends over 13 amino acids. Trimming stripped 1 base from V and 6 bases from J, with 6 bases between. The germline V gene has CDR1 MNHNS and CDR2 SASEGT. The CDR3 sequence is CASSEGRAGELFF. The CDR3 DNA is TGTGCCAGCAGTGAAGGCAGGGCCGGGGAGCTGTTTTTT.

This clone was counted only a few times. This rearrangement joins TRBV5-5 to TRBJ1-1; D is unresolved. The CDR3 is 13 residues long. V was clipped by 0 bases and J by 6 bases, with 9 bases between them. In germline, CDR1 is SGHKS, CDR2 YYEKEE (reference sequence). CDR3 region: CASSLGGPAEAFF. The CDR3 bases are TGTGCCAGCAGCTTGGGTGGTCCGGCTGAAGCTTTCTTT.

This clone was seen only once. V gene TRBV19 combines with J gene TRBJ2-1; possible D gene TRBD1, 6 bases. This CDR3 has 13 residues. CDR1 is LNHDA, CDR2 SQIVND, per germline (reference sequence). The V and J ends lost 1 base and 15 bases respectively, with 16 bases between them. The CDR3 region is CASSIGFQGSLFF. CDR3 sequence (DNA): TGTGCCAGTAGTATAGGTTTCCAGGGGAGTTTGTTCTTC.

The chain combines TRBV5-1 with TRBJ2-5; D might be TRBD2 (6 bases). The CDR3 totals 15 residues. Trimming left V 1 base short and J 0 bases short, with 10 bases between. Germline V gene sequence: CDR1 SGHRS, CDR2 YFSETQ. Here the CDR3 reads CASSLRGSYQETQYF. The CDR3 DNA reads as TGCGCCAGCAGCTTGCGGGGGTCGTACCAAGAGACCCAGTACTTC. The variable domain in full, with the rest retrieved from reference TRBV5-1 and TRBJ2-5, is KAGVTQTPRYLIKTRGQQVTLSCSPISGHRSVSWYQQTPGQGLQFLFEYFSETQRNKGNFPGRFSGRQFSNSRSEMNVSTLELGDSALYLCASSLRGSYQETQYFGPGTRLLVL.

V gene TRBV11-1 combines with J gene TRBJ1-1, with 7 positions matching TRBD1. CDR3 length equals 13 residues. Trimming removed 5 bases from V and 3 bases from J; junction bases left unmatched: 3. Germline V gene lookup returns CDR1 SGHAT and CDR2 FQDESV (reference sequence). The CDR3 bases are TGTGCCAGCAGCAGGGGACAGTACACTGAAGCTTTCTTT. Translating it yields CASSRGQYTEAFF. The entire variable domain, with the rest obtained from reference TRBV11-1 and TRBJ1-1, is as follows: EAEVAQSPRYKITEKSQAVAFWCDPISGHATLYWYRQILGQGPELLVQFQDESVVDDSQLPKDRFSAERLKGVDSTLKIQPAELGDSAMYLCASSRGQYTEAFFGQGTRLTVV.

The chain joins TRBV7-9 to TRBJ2-1, with 8 bases identical to TRBD1. This CDR3 is built from 15 residues. Germline V gene data show CDR1 as SEHNR and CDR2 as FQNEAQ (reference sequence). V shed 4 bases, J shed 7 bases, and the junction held 9 bases outside the gene matches. Written as DNA, the CDR3 is TGTGCCAGCAGCTACGACAGGGGCGCGGGGAATGAGCAGTTCTTC. Its translation is CASSYDRGAGNEQFF.

The chain links TRBV11-3 to TRBJ1-4; TRBD1 agrees at 7 bases. This CDR3 has 13 residues. V lost 4 bases, J lost 8 bases, and 4 bases stayed unmatched. Per the germline V gene, CDR1 is SGHNT and CDR2 is YENEEA. DNA for the CDR3: TGTGCCAGCAGCTCCCCAGGGGGAGAAAAACTGTTTTTT. Translated: CASSSPGGEKLFF. The full variable domain, with the rest looked up from reference TRBV11-3 and TRBJ1-4, is EAGVVQSPRYKIIEKKQPVAFWCNPISGHNTLYWYLQNLGQGPELLIRYENEEAVDDSQLPKDRFSAERLKGVDSTLKIQPAELGDSAVYLCASSSPGGEKLFFGSGTQLSVL.

CDR3 amino acids: CASSLRDSYNEQFF. CDR3 nucleotide sequence: TGTGCCAGCAGCTTAAGGGACTCATACAATGAGCAGTTCTTC. V and J are TRBV7-9 and TRBJ2-1, with D possibly matching TRBD2 (6 bases). CDR1 is SEHNR, CDR2 FQNEAQ, per germline (reference sequence). CDR3 length: 14 residues. Between the trimmed V and J ends, which lost 2 bases and 4 bases, there was a span of 9 bases.

Only a few counts were recorded for this clone. CDR3 residues: CASAPGKGPTKYNEQFF. The CDR3 DNA follows: TGCGCCAGCGCCCCAGGGAAGGGGCCAACAAAATACAATGAGCAGTTCTTC. V and J are TRBV4-1 and TRBJ2-1; D is possibly TRBD1 (5 bases). Germline lookup yields CDR1 MGHRA and CDR2 YSYEKL. The CDR3 runs 17 residues. Trimming took 8 bases from V and 4 from J, leaving 24 bases between them.

DNA for the CDR3: TGTGCCTGGAGTTACAGGGGCGCTCATAGCAATCAGCCCCAGCATTTT. Translated, it gives CAWSYRGAHSNQPQHF. This chain links TRBV30 with TRBJ1-5, with 7 nucleotides matching TRBD1. Trimming cost V 2 bases and J 0 bases; bases outside gene matches: 7. The germline V gene has CDR1 GTSNPN and CDR2 SVGIG (reference sequence). The CDR3 runs to 16 residues. The full variable domain, in which reference TRBV30 and TRBJ1-5 provide the parts outside the CDR3, is SQTIHQWPATLVQPVGSPLSLECTVEGTSNPNLYWYRQAAGRGLQLLFYSVGIGQISSEVPQNLSASRPQDRQFILSSKKLLLSDSGFYLCAWSYRGAHSNQPQHFGDGTRLSIL.

The chain recombines TRBV12-3 or TRBV12-4 with TRBJ2-1; D unresolved. This CDR3 has 12 amino acids. CDR3 nucleotides: TGTGCTACCCGCGCGGTTTCCAATGAGCAGTTCTTC. This gives the protein CATRAVSNEQFF.

DNA of the CDR3: TGTGCCAGCAGTGCCCTCCGGGGGAGTGAAGAAAAACTGTTTTTT. Protein: CASSALRGSEEKLFF. V gene TRBV6-6 combines with J gene TRBJ1-4; D might be TRBD1 (5 bases). There are 15 residues in the CDR3. The germline V and J ends were trimmed by 5 bases and 8 bases, with 18 bases remaining between them. In germline, CDR1 is MNHNY, CDR2 SVGAGI (reference sequence).

The chain joins TRBV6-5 to TRBJ1-1; the D gene is possibly TRBD1 (6 bases). CDR1 MNHEY and CDR2 SVGAGI come from the germline V gene. The CDR3 covers 14 residues. Trimming left V 8 bases short and J 0 bases short, with 13 bases between. The DNA of the CDR3 is TGTGCCAGCTACAGGGCCGCGATGAACACTGAAGCTTTCTTT. Encoded protein: CASYRAAMNTEAFF.